Below, 30 T cell receptor beta chains from the same sample are listed, as sequenced in a study of T-cell memory formation after mild COVID-19. TCRdb re-analysed the 5' RACE reads in MiXCR, keeping a single row per CDR3 protein. Among hundreds of thousands of distinct CDR3 sequences listed, more than 15% were seen once. The sequencing sample was made of PBMCs or a T cell subset sorted from them (not recorded which). The source of these receptors is a man aged 18 to 30 who had mild COVID-19 (a few samples of this study predate the infection). Cell type and time point are not known.

This sequence joins TRBV20-1 and TRBJ2-5; D is perhaps TRBD2 (6 bases). The CDR3 totals 16 residues. Per the germline V gene, CDR1 is DFQATT and CDR2 is SNEGSKA (reference sequence). Trimming stripped 1 base from V and 0 bases from J, with 15 bases between. The CDR3 loop reads CSARGSGGFNQETQYF. CDR3 nucleotide sequence: TGCAGTGCTAGAGGTAGCGGAGGATTCAACCAAGAGACCCAGTACTTC.

A few counts support this clonotype. The rearrangement links TRBV29-1 to TRBJ2-3, with TRBD1 matching 7 bases. The germline CDR1 and CDR2 sequences are SQVTM and ANQGSEA. The J segment lost 4 bases and the V segment lost 6 bases, leaving 10 bases of the junction unmatched. CDR3 length equals 14 residues. This CDR3 reads CSVDRVGSADTQYF. The CDR3 DNA follows: TGCAGCGTCGACAGGGTAGGGTCGGCAGATACGCAGTATTTT.

This clonotype was seen more than once but under ten times. The V gene is TRBV6-2 or TRBV6-3, the J gene TRBJ2-2, with D maybe TRBD2 (7 bases). Germline V gene data show CDR1 as MNHEY and CDR2 as SVGEGT. The CDR3 has 16 residues. The V end was cut by 0 bases, the J end by 5 bases, with 13 bases between. CDR3 DNA: TGTGCCAGCAGTTACTCAGGGGGGGCTTTGACCGGGGAGCTGTTTTTT. It codes for CASSYSGGALTGELFF.

The V gene is TRBV5-1, the J gene TRBJ2-5, with unresolved D. CDR1 is SGHRS, CDR2 YFSETQ, per germline. Trimming shortened V by 0 bases and J by 4 bases, and 13 bases separated the two germline ends. The CDR3 runs 15 residues. The CDR3 here is CASSLAGGVRETQYF. Written as DNA, the CDR3 is TGCGCCAGCAGCTTGGCCGGTGGAGTCCGAGAGACCCAGTACTTC. The variable domain in full, with the rest retrieved from reference TRBV5-1 and TRBJ2-5, is KAGVTQTPRYLIKTRGQQVTLSCSPISGHRSVSWYQQTPGQGLQFLFEYFSETQRNKGNFPGRFSGRQFSNSRSEMNVSTLELGDSALYLCASSLAGGVRETQYFGPGTRLLVL.

This clonotype was counted between two and nine times. J is TRBJ2-1 and V is TRBV9; D not resolved. Germline CDR1 is SGDLS and CDR2 is YYNGEE. The CDR3 has 14 residues. Trimming took 0 bases from V and 7 from J, leaving 11 bases between them. CDR3 loop: CASSVEMALNEQFF. DNA for the CDR3: TGTGCCAGCAGCGTAGAAATGGCTTTGAATGAGCAGTTCTTC.

This clonotype showed up just a few times. The chain recombines TRBV7-2 with TRBJ2-1; D gene ambiguous. With 5 bases removed from V and 0 bases from J, the gap between germline ends came to 11 bases. The germline V gene has CDR1 SGHTA and CDR2 FQGNSA. This CDR3 region has 15 residues. Written as DNA, the CDR3 is TGTGCCAGCAGCAGTGGCCCAGACTCCTACAATGAGCAGTTCTTC. It translates to CASSSGPDSYNEQFF.

This clonotype came up a few times. This chain joins TRBV2 and TRBJ1-1, with D unresolved. There are 14 residues in the CDR3. The ends were cut back, 5 bases at V and 3 bases at J, with 13 bases in the middle. Germline CDR1 and CDR2: SNHLY and FYNNEI. The CDR3 sequence: CASSRTGPYTEAFF. CDR3 coding DNA: TGTGCCAGCAGTAGGACCGGGCCTTACACTGAAGCTTTCTTT.

This clonotype was found a few times. The V call is TRBV3-1, the J call TRBJ2-1; D is undetermined. Germline lookup yields CDR1 LGHDT and CDR2 YNNKEL (reference sequence). The ends were cut back, 2 bases at V and 7 bases at J, with 12 bases in the middle. The CDR3 spans 14 residues. The CDR3 loop is CASSQPGLGNEQFF. CDR3 nucleotide sequence: TGTGCCAGCAGCCAACCGGGTCTAGGGAATGAGCAGTTCTTC.

The V call is TRBV5-1, the J call TRBJ2-2; 7 nucleotides match TRBD1. The germline CDR1 and CDR2 sequences are SGHRS and YFSETQ. The junction had 5 bases not matched to a gene; V was cut back by 1 base and J by 5 bases. The CDR3 sequence is 15 residues long. CDR3 DNA: TGCGCCAGCAGCTTGTCGGGACAGAGAACCGGGGAGCTGTTTTTT. Translating it yields CASSLSGQRTGELFF.

This clonotype has more than one count but fewer than ten. Here the CDR3 DNA reads TGTGCCAGCAGCTTAGTTGGGGTGCCCTACGAGCAGTACGTC. Translating gives CASSLVGVPYEQYV. This chain connects TRBV7-9 to TRBJ2-7; D gene ambiguous. Per germline, CDR1 SEHNR and CDR2 FQNEAQ (reference sequence). V was clipped by 1 base and J by 2 bases, with 9 bases between them. CDR3 length equals 14 residues.

The chain recombines TRBV27 with TRBJ1-5; D ambiguous. This CDR3 has 13 residues. Germline V lookup: CDR1 MNHEY, CDR2 SMNVEV (reference sequence). Trimming cost V 5 bases and J 9 bases, with 14 bases left between them. Here the CDR3 DNA reads TGTGCCAGCAGTCCCAAAGGTCTCAGGCCCCAGCATTTT. It encodes CASSPKGLRPQHF.

There are a few counts of this clonotype. This sequence joins TRBV7-9 and TRBJ2-3; D is uncertain. Germline CDR1 reads SEHNR; CDR2 reads FQNEAQ (reference sequence). This CDR3 comprises 13 residues. Trimming removed 5 bases at V and 6 bases at J, with 12 bases between. CDR3 region: CASSPTIADTQYF. The CDR3 region has the DNA TGTGCCAGCAGCCCTACGATAGCCGATACGCAGTATTTT.

This clonotype was picked up a small number of times. The chain links TRBV6-6 to TRBJ1-4, with TRBD1 as a possible D gene (5 bases). The germline V and J ends were trimmed by 6 bases and 7 bases, with 21 bases remaining between them. Germline CDR1 MNHNY, CDR2 SVGAGI (reference sequence). CDR3 size: 16 residues. CDR3 region: CASSRSGTPGGEKLFF. DNA for the CDR3: TGTGCCAGCAGCCGATCCGGGACCCCCGGGGGTGAAAAACTGTTTTTT.

The sample holds a few counts of this clonotype. This chain joins TRBV25-1 and TRBJ2-3; tentative D call: TRBD1 (5 bases). Germline CDR1 and CDR2: MGHDK and SYGVNS. This CDR3 has 14 amino acids. Trimming removed 4 bases from V and 4 bases from J, with 12 bases in between. This CDR3 reads CASSARAGSDTQYF. The CDR3 coding sequence is TGTGCCAGCAGTGCCAGGGCTGGGTCAGATACGCAGTATTTT.

This clonotype showed up many times. The J gene is TRBJ1-4, the V gene TRBV7-9, with D hard to call. Per the germline V gene, CDR1 is SEHNR and CDR2 is FQNEAQ (reference sequence). The V gene lost 3 bases and the J gene lost 8 bases, with 25 bases spanning the gap. The CDR3 contains 18 residues. CDR3 DNA: TGTGCCAGCAGCTTGATGGAGCTCAGGCAAAAGGACGGGGAAAAACTGTTTTTT. It encodes CASSLMELRQKDGEKLFF.

This chain uses TRBV6-1 with TRBJ1-2; D is ambiguous. The CDR3 runs 13 residues. Germline CDR1 reads MNHNS; CDR2 reads SASEGT. Trimming pared 2 bases from V and 7 bases from J, leaving 11 bases between. The CDR3 region has the DNA TGTGCCAGCAGTGAAAGGGCACCAGCTGGCTACACCTTC. Translating gives CASSERAPAGYTF.

The chain uses TRBV7-8 and TRBJ2-1; a possible D gene is TRBD2 (6 bases). This CDR3 region has 15 residues. Looked up from germline, CDR1 is SGHVS and CDR2 is FQNEAQ. V shed 0 bases and J shed 7 bases, with 13 bases lying between them. This chain's CDR3 is CASSLAAGKLNEQFF. The CDR3 DNA sequence: TGTGCCAGCAGCTTAGCAGCGGGTAAACTTAATGAGCAGTTCTTC.

In this sample, this clonotype turned up a few times. The chain carries TRBV7-2 and TRBJ2-5; tentative D call: TRBD1 (6 bases). The ends were cut back, 5 bases at V and 7 bases at J, with 11 bases in the middle. The CDR3 is 12 residues long. Germline CDR1 and CDR2: SGHTA and FQGNSA. The CDR3 sequence: CASSNPRGTQYF. CDR3 in DNA: TGTGCCAGCAGCAATCCCAGGGGGACCCAGTACTTC.

This clonotype was seen more than once but under ten times. The V gene is TRBV6-5, the J gene TRBJ2-7; tentative D call: TRBD1 (6 bases). The CDR3 contains 15 residues. Germline values: CDR1 MNHEY, CDR2 SVGAGI. The germline V and J ends were trimmed by 5 bases and 1 base, with 15 bases remaining between them. This chain's CDR3 is CASSRSTGLSYEQYF. In DNA, the CDR3 is TGTGCCAGCAGTCGGTCCACAGGGCTGTCCTACGAGCAGTACTTC.

The sample holds a few counts of this clonotype. The chain has TRBV6-2 or TRBV6-3 and TRBJ2-1, with 12 bases identical to TRBD2. The CDR3 loop spans 16 amino acids. V was pared by 7 bases and J by 8 bases, with 12 bases of the junction left unmatched. CDR1 is MNHEY and CDR2 is SVGEGT in the germline V gene. The CDR3 is CASTARSSGGGDEQFF. The CDR3 DNA is TGTGCCAGCACCGCGCGCTCTAGCGGGGGGGGCGATGAGCAGTTCTTC.

This clonotype was observed a handful of times. The V call is TRBV7-2, the J call TRBJ1-2, with D tentatively TRBD1 (5 bases). CDR1 and CDR2 (germline): SGHTA, FQGNSA. The CDR3 covers 14 residues. Trimming removed 1 base at V and 10 bases at J, with 16 bases between. The CDR3 loop is CASSLGAGAIPYTF. In nucleotides, the CDR3 is TGTGCCAGCAGCTTAGGGGCCGGGGCGATCCCCTACACCTTC.

This clonotype was seen more than once but under ten times. V and J are TRBV14 and TRBJ2-1; D ambiguous. Trimming took 4 bases from V and 6 from J, leaving 10 bases between them. Germline lookup yields CDR1 SGHDN and CDR2 FVKESK. There are 13 residues in the CDR3. The CDR3 sequence: CASSRPGVNEQFF. CDR3 in DNA: TGTGCCAGCAGCCGACCAGGAGTCAATGAGCAGTTCTTC.

About this clonotype itself: A clone one base away is much larger, so this may be a read error. The J gene is TRBJ1-2, the V gene TRBV7-9; 11 bases line up with TRBD1. This CDR3 has 13 amino acids. Germline CDR1 reads SEHNR; CDR2 reads FQNEAQ (reference sequence). V lost 6 bases to trimming and J lost 6 bases; unmatched junction nucleotides: 3. CDR3 sequence (DNA): TGTGCCAGCAGGTTGGACAGGGGGCATGGCTACACCTTC. Its protein is CASRLDRGHGYTF. Looking up the rest from reference TRBV7-9 and TRBJ1-2 gives the full variable domain: DTGVSQNPRHKITKRGQNVTFRCDPISEHNRLYWYRQTLGQGPEFLTYFQNEAQLEKSRLLSDRFSAERPKGSFSTLEIQRTEQGDSAMYLCASRLDRGHGYTFGSGTRLTVV.

This clonotype was seen a handful of times. This sequence joins TRBV3-1 and TRBJ1-4; no definite D call. The V end lost 5 bases, the J end lost 2 bases, and 15 bases lay between the germline ends. The CDR3 loop spans 16 amino acids. Germline V gene sequence: CDR1 LGHDT, CDR2 YNNKEL (reference sequence). CDR3 sequence: CASSSTPTATNEKLFF. CDR3 in DNA: TGTGCCAGCAGCTCGACACCGACTGCCACTAATGAAAAACTGTTTTTT.

At least ten counts were recorded for this clonotype. The chain has TRBV4-2 and TRBJ2-1; D gene ambiguous. Looked up from germline, CDR1 is LGHNA and CDR2 is YNFKEQ. The CDR3 loop spans 14 amino acids. V was shortened by 0 bases and J by 8 bases, with 11 bases between the two germline ends. Here the CDR3 reads CASSQDMGRYEQFF. CDR3 sequence (DNA): TGTGCCAGCAGCCAAGATATGGGTCGGTATGAGCAGTTCTTC.

V and J are TRBV7-2 and TRBJ2-5, with D unresolved. The CDR3 runs 15 residues. Germline CDR1 is SGHTA and CDR2 is FQGNSA. V gave up 0 bases and J gave up 1 base, with 9 bases separating them. The CDR3 region has the DNA TGTGCCAGCAGCTTAGCCTGGGCCCCCCAAGAGACCCAGTACTTC. Its translation is CASSLAWAPQETQYF. The full variable domain, its missing parts supplied by reference TRBV7-2 and TRBJ2-5, is GAGVSQSPSNKVTEKGKDVELRCDPISGHTALYWYRQSLGQGLEFLIYFQGNSAPDKSGLPSDRFSAERTGGSVSTLTIQRTQQEDSAVYLCASSLAWAPQETQYFGPGTRLLVL.

The chain links TRBV5-1 to TRBJ2-7; the D is unclear. Trimming stripped 4 bases from V and 5 bases from J, with 16 bases between. CDR3 size: 14 residues. Germline CDR1 is SGHRS and CDR2 is YFSETQ. CDR3 in DNA: TGCGCCAGCAGCGGGGATCCGTTGTTGGACGAGCAGTACTTC. It codes for CASSGDPLLDEQYF.

This clonotype was counted only a few times. This chain uses TRBV4-3 with TRBJ2-7; TRBD2 matches at 9 bases. Per germline, CDR1 LGHNA and CDR2 YSLEER. The V gene end was trimmed by 1 base and the J gene end by 0 bases; junction bases not matched to a gene: 4. The CDR3 is made up of 16 amino acids. Here the CDR3 DNA reads TGCGCCAGCAGCCAAGGGGTAGCGGGGGCCTCCTACGAGCAGTACTTC. Protein sequence: CASSQGVAGASYEQYF.

This clonotype was recorded a few times. The V and J genes are TRBV5-1 and TRBJ2-5, with D unclear. The V end was cut by 4 bases, the J end by 1 base, with 14 bases between. This CDR3 region has 15 residues. Germline CDR1 and CDR2: SGHRS and YFSETQ. The CDR3 loop reads CASSRQERLQETQYF. The CDR3 bases are TGCGCCAGCAGCCGCCAGGAGCGTCTCCAAGAGACCCAGTACTTC. The variable domain in full, completed from reference TRBV5-1 and TRBJ2-5, reads KAGVTQTPRYLIKTRGQQVTLSCSPISGHRSVSWYQQTPGQGLQFLFEYFSETQRNKGNFPGRFSGRQFSNSRSEMNVSTLELGDSALYLCASSRQERLQETQYFGPGTRLLVL.

The chain employs TRBV27 and TRBJ2-3; no reliable D call. Looked up from germline, CDR1 is MNHEY and CDR2 is SMNVEV (reference sequence). The CDR3 spans 13 residues. V gave up 6 bases and J gave up 0 bases, with 7 bases separating them. The CDR3 region has the DNA TGTGCCAGCAGACGATCTAGCACAGATACGCAGTATTTT. As protein: CASRRSSTDTQYF.